This entry lists 9 T cell receptor beta chains sequenced from one sample in a study of control samples from healthy donors and cancer patients. Using immunoSEQ multiplex PCR, the repertoire was profiled, and TCRdb retains in-frame clones only, with some absent. This table has tens of thousands of clones, nearly 90% appearing once. Specimen: PBMCs. The receptors come from a man aged 55 to 70 with colorectal cancer.

The chain employs TRBV3-1 (or the pseudogene TRBV3-2) and TRBJ1-5, with 7 nucleotides matching TRBD1. The germline CDR1 and CDR2 sequences are LGHDT and YNNKEL (reference sequence). This CDR3 has 15 amino acids. Germline trimming cut 1 base from V and 4 bases from J; bases unmatched to any gene: 4. This CDR3 is CASSQGAGGNQPQHF. DNA of the CDR3: TGTGCCAGCAGCCAAGGGGCAGGGGGGAATCAGCCCCAGCATTTT.

This chain joins TRBV3-1 (or the pseudogene TRBV3-2) and TRBJ2-5, with 8 nucleotides matching TRBD2. Losses at the gene ends were 4 bases for V and 4 bases for J; bases not matched to a gene: 8. From germline, CDR1 is LGHDT and CDR2 YNNKEL (reference sequence). The CDR3 totals 15 residues. CDR3 nucleotides: TGTGCCAGCAGCCCCCCCGGCCGGGGGGGAGAGACCCAGTACTTC. Residues: CASSPPGRGGETQYF.

V gene TRBV6-5 combines with J gene TRBJ1-1; D not certain. The V and J ends lost 0 bases and 0 bases respectively, with 11 bases between them. Germline V CDR1 and CDR2: MNHEY, SVGAGI. The CDR3 length is 16 residues. CDR3 residues: CASSYSRSKLNTEAFF. For the CDR3, the DNA is TGTGCCAGCAGTTACTCGCGATCCAAGCTGAACACTGAAGCTTTCTTT.

The chain links TRBV4-3 to TRBJ2-3; 7 nucleotides line up with TRBD2. Germline loops: CDR1 LGHNA, CDR2 YSLEER. The J segment lost 5 bases and the V segment lost 4 bases, leaving 6 bases of the junction unmatched. The CDR3 length is 14 residues. CDR3 sequence (DNA): TGCGCCAGCAGCCGAAACGGGGGGAGAGATACGCAGTATTTT. As protein: CASSRNGGRDTQYF.

This rearrangement joins TRBV29-1 to TRBJ2-7; D possibly corresponds to TRBD2 (8 bases). CDR1 is SQVTM, CDR2 ANQGSEA, per germline. The CDR3 loop spans 13 amino acids. Trimming shortened V by 7 bases and J by 4 bases, and 17 bases separated the two germline ends. CDR3 nucleotide sequence: TGCAGCGCTCGCCGGGAGGGGGCATACGAGCAGTACTTC. Translated, it gives CSARREGAYEQYF.

The chain uses TRBV15 and TRBJ2-3; TRBD1 aligns across 11 bases. V lost 1 base and J lost 4; bases outside the gene matches: 4. The CDR3 covers 16 residues. CDR1 and CDR2 (germline): LNHNV, YYDKDF (reference sequence). The CDR3 loop reads CATSRVGGQGADTQYF. CDR3 coding DNA: TGTGCCACCAGCAGAGTAGGGGGACAGGGGGCAGATACGCAGTATTTT. Using reference TRBV15 and TRBJ2-3 for the parts outside the CDR3, the full variable domain is DAMVIQNPRYQVTQFGKPVTLSCSQTLNHNVMYWYQQKSSQAPKLLFHYYDKDFNNEADTPDNFQSRRPNTSFCFLDIRSPGLGDTAMYLCATSRVGGQGADTQYFGPGTRLTVL.

The rearrangement joins TRBV19 to TRBJ2-3, with TRBD2 matching over 13 bases. The CDR3 contains 15 residues. V trimming: 4 bases; J trimming: 6 bases; junction bases outside the gene matches: 4. CDR1 and CDR2 (germline): LNHDA, SQIVND (reference sequence). As DNA, the CDR3 is TGTGCCAGTAGTAGAACTAGCGGGGGGGCCGATACGCAGTATTTT. Amino acid sequence: CASSRTSGGADTQYF. The full variable domain, its missing parts supplied by reference TRBV19 and TRBJ2-3, is DGGITQSPKYLFRKEGQNVTLSCEQNLNHDAMYWYRQDPGQGLRLIYYSQIVNDFQKGDIAEGYSVSREKKESFPLTVTSAQKNPTAFYLCASSRTSGGADTQYFGPGTRLTVL.

The rearrangement uses TRBV9 and TRBJ2-7; no definite D call. Trimming stripped 4 bases from V and 3 bases from J, with 14 bases between. Germline V CDR1 and CDR2: SGDLS, YYNGEE. The CDR3 is 14 amino acids. The CDR3 bases are TGTGCCAGCAGCCCTAACCCTGACAACTACGAGCAGTACTTC. This sequence encodes CASSPNPDNYEQYF. Filled out from reference TRBV9 and TRBJ2-7, the complete variable domain reads DSGVTQTPKHLITATGQRVTLRCSPRSGDLSVYWYQQSLDQGLQFLIQYYNGEERAKGNILERFSAQQFPDLHSELNLSSLELGDSALYFCASSPNPDNYEQYFGPGTRLTVT.

The V call is TRBV11-2, the J call TRBJ2-2, with D possibly being TRBD1 (8 bases). Germline V gene lookup returns CDR1 SGHAT and CDR2 FQNNGV. This CDR3 region has 16 residues. The V gene lost 5 bases and the J gene lost 1 base, with 14 bases spanning the gap. This chain's CDR3 is CASSAHRGGNTGELFF. The CDR3 DNA sequence: TGTGCCAGCAGCGCACACAGGGGGGGGAACACCGGGGAGCTGTTTTTT. Full variable domain (missing parts from reference TRBV11-2 and TRBJ2-2): EAGVAQSPRYKIIEKRQSVAFWCNPISGHATLYWYQQILGQGPKLLIQFQNNGVVDDSQLPKDRFSAERLKGVDSTLKIQPAKLEDSAVYLCASSAHRGGNTGELFFGEGSRLTVL.